This TCR beta chain was sequenced for a study of OX40 agonist ivuxolimab in advanced cancers. As for the study in general: Intravenous ivuxolimab was administered to patients every 2 weeks at 0.01 to 10 mg/kg. Participants, around 80% male, averaged roughly 60 years of age, ranging from roughly 20 to 79.

V was shortened by 4 bases and J by 6 bases, with 13 bases between the two germline ends. Germline assignment: CDR1 SGHTA and CDR2 FQGNSA. This CDR3 has 14 amino acids. Broader study findings: Averaged across samples, CD8+ T cells carried more expanded clones than CD4+ did.

For this clone: The antigen remains undetermined.

Profiled with immunoSEQ multiplex PCR; TCRdb holds only in-frame clones, not every one. The sample has 60,000 to 65,000 clones, approximately 89% seen once. This specimen consisted of CD4+ or CD8+ T cells sorted from blood, obtained in a trial of the OX40 agonist ivuxolimab. The genes are TRBV7-2 and TRBJ1-5; weak D call: TRBD1 (5 bases). The clonotype comes from an adult with an advanced solid tumor such as melanoma, head and neck, liver or kidney cancer. CDR3 DNA sequence: TGTGCCAGCAGCTCGAGGGGACTTCCTCAGCCCCAGCATTTT. Its protein product is CASSSRGLPQPQHF.